These 14 T cell receptor beta chains share one sample of origin, sequenced in a study of blood T cell repertoires in COVID-19. Profiled with immunoSEQ multiplex PCR; TCRdb holds only in-frame clones, not every one. The sample carries 200,000 to 300,000 clones, less than 90% recorded once. The sequencing input was peripheral blood. The receptors derive from a man aged 55 to 70 who had recovered from COVID-19.

This clone was detected once. V gene TRBV7-9 combines with J gene TRBJ2-5; 8 bases match TRBD1. Germline V gene lookup returns CDR1 SEHNR and CDR2 FQNEAQ (reference sequence). CDR3 length: 15 amino acids. Trimming cost V 5 bases and J 1 base; bases outside gene matches: 6. The CDR3 here is CASSQPDRAQETQYF. In DNA form, the CDR3 reads TGTGCCAGCAGCCAACCGGACAGGGCCCAAGAGACCCAGTACTTC.

This clone was recorded only once. Other DNA sequences in this specimen translate into the identical CDR3. The chain carries TRBV7-2 and TRBJ2-1, with 7 positions matching TRBD1. V gave up 5 bases and J gave up 0 bases; unmatched junction bases: 4. The CDR3 totals 15 residues. Germline assignment: CDR1 SGHTA and CDR2 FQGNSA. DNA for the CDR3: TGTGCCAGCAGCCTGGACAGGAGCTCCTACAATGAGCAGTTCTTC. It specifies CASSLDRSSYNEQFF.

The chain couples TRBV5-1 to TRBJ1-5, with TRBD1 as a possible D gene (5 bases). The CDR3 runs to 15 residues. V was trimmed by 4 bases and J by 0 bases, leaving 11 bases between them. Looked up from germline, CDR1 is SGHRS and CDR2 is YFSETQ. The DNA of the CDR3 is TGCGCCAGCAGCGTCGGGACTGGTAGCAATCAGCCCCAGCATTTT. Its translation is CASSVGTGSNQPQHF.

As DNA, the CDR3 is TGTGCCAGCAGCCTTCTAGCGGGGGGGGGCACAGATACGCAGTATTTT. Translating it yields CASSLLAGGGTDTQYF. The chain couples TRBV9 to TRBJ2-3; 12 bases fit TRBD2. Unmatched junction bases numbered 4, after V lost 4 bases and J lost 1 base. Germline values: CDR1 SGDLS, CDR2 YYNGEE. The CDR3 length is 16 residues.

The rearrangement uses TRBV5-6 and TRBJ2-5, with D possibly being TRBD2 (5 bases). Germline V gives CDR1 SGHDT, CDR2 YYEEEE. V shed 1 base and J shed 5 bases, with 18 bases lying between them. This CDR3 has 16 residues. CDR3 sequence reads: CASSLLDSTALETQYF. The CDR3 region has the DNA TGTGCCAGCAGCTTGTTGGACTCGACTGCGCTGGAGACCCAGTACTTC.

For this clone: Within the sample, other DNA sequences also encode this same CDR3. The gene calls are TRBV5-1 and TRBJ2-2; TRBD1 matches at 10 bases. CDR3 size: 16 residues. From germline, CDR1 is SGHRS and CDR2 YFSETQ. J lost 1 base, V lost 4 bases, and 4 bases had no gene match. The CDR3 DNA reads as TGCGCCAGCAGCCCGGGGACAGGGGTGAACACCGGGGAGCTGTTTTTT. Residues: CASSPGTGVNTGELFF. The complete variable domain, with remaining parts taken from reference TRBV5-1 and TRBJ2-2, reads KAGVTQTPRYLIKTRGQQVTLSCSPISGHRSVSWYQQTPGQGLQFLFEYFSETQRNKGNFPGRFSGRQFSNSRSEMNVSTLELGDSALYLCASSPGTGVNTGELFFGEGSRLTVL.

This chain joins TRBV9 and TRBJ1-1; D gene ambiguous. This CDR3 comprises 13 residues. The V end lost 4 bases, the J end lost 0 bases, and 7 bases lay between the germline ends. CDR1 and CDR2 from the germline V gene are SGDLS and YYNGEE. The CDR3: CASSQQMNTEAFF. Written as DNA, the CDR3 is TGTGCCAGCAGCCAACAGATGAACACTGAAGCTTTCTTT.

V usage is TRBV3-1 (or the pseudogene TRBV3-2) and J usage is TRBJ1-2, with 12 bases that match TRBD1. V lost 0 bases and J lost 7; bases outside the gene matches: 9. This CDR3 is 17 amino acids long. Germline CDR1 is LGHDT and CDR2 is YNNKEL (reference sequence). The CDR3 bases are TGTGCCAGCAGCCAAGATCCTAGGGACAGGGGGCACGTTGGCTACACCTTC. It codes for CASSQDPRDRGHVGYTF.

The rearrangement uses TRBV19 and TRBJ1-3; the match to TRBD1 covers 8 bases. V dropped 0 bases and J dropped 0; count of bases not matched to a gene: 10. CDR3 length equals 19 residues. Germline assignment: CDR1 LNHDA and CDR2 SQIVND (reference sequence). The CDR3 DNA follows: TGTGCCAGTAGTATAGATCGGAGGACAGGGCAGAGCTCTGGAAACACCATATATTTT. Encoded protein: CASSIDRRTGQSSGNTIYF.

The J gene is TRBJ2-3, the V gene TRBV27; 7 positions match TRBD1. In germline, CDR1 is MNHEY, CDR2 SMNVEV (reference sequence). The trim removed 6 bases at V and 0 bases at J, leaving 18 bases unmatched. This CDR3 is 19 amino acids long. The CDR3 is CASRGWGTAVPTSTDTQYF. Written as DNA, the CDR3 is TGTGCCAGCAGGGGATGGGGGACAGCGGTACCTACTAGCACAGATACGCAGTATTTT.

The chain carries TRBV6-5 and TRBJ1-4; 7 positions match TRBD1. The CDR3 runs 16 residues. The germline gives CDR1 MNHEY, CDR2 SVGAGI. The V segment lost 0 bases and the J segment 7 bases; nucleotides outside the gene matches: 8. The CDR3 spells CASSYSRDSTSEKLFF. The CDR3 nucleotides read TGTGCCAGCAGTTACTCGAGGGACAGCACCTCTGAAAAACTGTTTTTT.

This chain links TRBV5-1 with TRBJ1-4; unclear D gene. V lost 9 bases and J 2 bases, leaving 14 bases between the germline ends. Germline values: CDR1 SGHRS, CDR2 YFSETQ. This CDR3 region has 14 residues. In DNA, the CDR3 is TGCGCCACCGCCCTGGGCAGCACTAATGAAAAACTGTTTTTT. Protein sequence: CATALGSTNEKLFF. The variable domain in full, with the rest retrieved from reference TRBV5-1 and TRBJ1-4, is KAGVTQTPRYLIKTRGQQVTLSCSPISGHRSVSWYQQTPGQGLQFLFEYFSETQRNKGNFPGRFSGRQFSNSRSEMNVSTLELGDSALYLCATALGSTNEKLFFGSGTQLSVL.

The table lists this clone with a few counts. V gene TRBV7-8 combines with J gene TRBJ2-6; no clear D gene. The CDR3 totals 14 residues. Germline V lookup: CDR1 SGHVS, CDR2 FQNEAQ. V lost 8 bases to trimming and J lost 0 bases, with 8 bases between them. This chain's CDR3 is CASYPPSGANVLTF. The DNA for the CDR3 is TGTGCCAGCTATCCCCCCTCTGGGGCCAACGTCCTGACTTTC.

This clone was seen only once. The chain has TRBV6-6 and TRBJ1-1, with a tentative D call TRBD1 (5 bases). This CDR3 contains 14 residues. Trimming took 8 bases from V and 0 from J, leaving 13 bases between them. The V gene's germline CDR1 is MNHNY and CDR2 SVGAGI (reference sequence). The CDR3 DNA reads as TGTGCCAGCGTCGGGGCGGGGATGAACACTGAAGCTTTCTTT. Its protein product is CASVGAGMNTEAFF.